These 14 T cell receptor beta chains were all obtained from the same sample, sequenced in a study of CD8 T cells in Susac syndrome. RNA in amounts of 0.5 to 1 ug was reverse transcribed with random hexamers. TCRdb reprocessed the immunoSEQ multiplex PCR reads via MiXCR and lists one record per CDR3 protein. The sample records more than 110,000 distinct CDR3 sequences, approximately 95% being singletons. The sample taken for sequencing was CD4+ T cells from PBMCs. The receptors derive from a human donor with Susac syndrome.

The chain is built from TRBV30 and TRBJ2-5, with 7 bases matching TRBD1. The CDR3 is 14 residues long. Germline lookup yields CDR1 GTSNPN and CDR2 SVGIG (reference sequence). V was clipped by 3 bases and J by 7 bases; unmatched bases: 11. For the CDR3, the DNA is TGTGCCTGGAGCAGGGGGACAGCTTATGGGACCCAGTACTTC. This gives the protein CAWSRGTAYGTQYF. The entire variable domain, with the rest obtained from reference TRBV30 and TRBJ2-5, is as follows: SQTIHQWPATLVQPVGSPLSLECTVEGTSNPNLYWYRQAAGRGLQLLFYSVGIGQISSEVPQNLSASRPQDRQFILSSKKLLLSDSGFYLCAWSRGTAYGTQYFGPGTRLLVL.

This chain connects TRBV25-1 to TRBJ2-2; 8 bases align to TRBD2. Germline V lookup: CDR1 MGHDK, CDR2 SYGVNS. The CDR3 length is 18 residues. Unmatched junction bases numbered 19, after V lost 8 bases and J lost 5 bases. The CDR3 spells CASLGRGHPERGTGELFF. The CDR3 DNA follows: TGTGCCAGCCTCGGGAGGGGACACCCCGAGAGAGGTACCGGGGAGCTGTTTTTT.

V usage is TRBV6-2 or TRBV6-3 and J usage is TRBJ2-6, with D possibly TRBD2 on 6 matching bases. The CDR3 contains 15 residues. Trimming stripped 7 bases from V and 1 base from J, with 11 bases between. Germline V CDR1 and CDR2: MNHEY, SVGEGT. CDR3 region: CASTKGGSGANVLTF. The CDR3 DNA is TGTGCCAGCACAAAGGGAGGTTCTGGGGCCAACGTCCTGACTTTC.

V and J are TRBV10-3 and TRBJ2-5; D is unresolved. CDR3 size: 12 residues. Germline V gene sequence: CDR1 ENHRY, CDR2 SYGVKD. Trimming removed 4 bases from V and 0 bases from J, with 3 bases in between. CDR3 coding DNA: TGTGCCATCAGTGGGCACCAAGAGACCCAGTACTTC. Protein sequence: CAISGHQETQYF.

This clonotype was picked up one time. J is TRBJ2-7 and V is TRBV10-3; TRBD1 matches at 9 bases. The germline V gene encodes CDR1 ENHRY and CDR2 SYGVKD. J gave up 6 bases and V 7 bases, and 13 bases lay outside the gene matches. CDR3 size: 15 residues. The CDR3 here is CAITLGTGRGGEQYF. The DNA for the CDR3 is TGTGCCATCACCCTGGGGACAGGGCGAGGCGGCGAGCAGTACTTC.

This chain links TRBV6-6 with TRBJ1-6; possibly TRBD1 for D (6 bases). Trimming pared 8 bases from V and 6 bases from J, leaving 17 bases between. Germline V gene lookup returns CDR1 MNHNY and CDR2 SVGAGI (reference sequence). The CDR3 is made up of 15 amino acids. The CDR3 here is CASRFSSGANSPLHF. The CDR3 DNA reads as TGTGCCAGCCGTTTTTCATCGGGGGCTAATTCACCCCTCCACTTT.

The chain employs TRBV3-1 and TRBJ1-4; D gene uncertain. The CDR3 sequence is 11 residues long. The V gene's germline CDR1 is LGHDT and CDR2 YNNKEL (reference sequence). V gave up 5 bases and J gave up 12 bases, with 10 bases separating them. The CDR3, as DNA: TGTGCCAGCAGCGCCGGGCCTCAACTGTTTTTT. Encoded protein: CASSAGPQLFF.

The chain links TRBV7-2 to TRBJ2-7; tentatively, D is TRBD1 (6 bases). The CDR3 is 14 residues long. The germline V and J ends were trimmed by 5 bases and 1 base, with 12 bases remaining between them. The germline V gene encodes CDR1 SGHTA and CDR2 FQGNSA. The CDR3 region is CASSTRGQSYEQYF. Here the CDR3 DNA reads TGTGCCAGCAGCACCCGCGGACAGTCCTACGAGCAGTACTTC.

On this clonotype: At one boundary the junction diverges from the germline segment, which might be a read error. The chain employs TRBV30 and TRBJ1-2; no definite D call. Germline CDR1 GTSNPN, CDR2 SVGIG (reference sequence). This CDR3 contains 11 residues. CDR3 DNA: TGTGCCTGGAGGCCAAGGCAGGCGGCGGCCTTC. As protein: CAWRPRQAAAF.

The rearrangement links TRBV23-1 to TRBJ1-6; D uncertain. TRBV23-1 is known as an ORF, though its function is uncertain. CDR3 size: 18 residues. Trimming removed 0 bases from V and 5 bases from J, with 17 bases in between. DNA of the CDR3: TGCGCCAGCAGTCAATCGGCCAGTCTACCTTGTGATAATTCACCCCTCCACTTT. Protein sequence: CASSQSASLPCDNSPLHF.

The CDR3 DNA sequence: TGCAGCGTGAGCAGTCTGGGGCCCGGGGTGACGCAGTATTTT. Protein sequence: CSVSSLGPGVTQYF. V is TRBV29-1 and J is TRBJ2-3; D may correspond to TRBD1 or TRBD2 (5 bases each). Deletions cut 6 bases from V and 9 bases from J, with 22 bases between. CDR3 length: 14 amino acids. Germline-derived CDR1 and CDR2 are SQVTM and ANQGSEA.

J is TRBJ1-1 and V is TRBV5-1; 8 nucleotides align to TRBD1. V was clipped by 4 bases and J by 1 base; unmatched bases: 3. The germline V gene encodes CDR1 SGHRS and CDR2 YFSETQ. The CDR3 spans 14 residues. For the CDR3, the DNA is TGCGCCAGCAGCACCGGACAGGGGAACACTGAAGCTTTCTTT. Translation: CASSTGQGNTEAFF.

The rearrangement uses TRBV29-1 and TRBJ2-1, with D tentatively TRBD1 (6 bases). This CDR3 has 13 residues. V lost 0 bases and J 7 bases, leaving 10 bases between the germline ends. Germline lookup yields CDR1 SQVTM and CDR2 ANQGSEA. CDR3 coding DNA: TGCAGCGTTGAAGACCGGACAGTTAATGAGCAGTTCTTC. This gives the protein CSVEDRTVNEQFF.

V and J are TRBV6-5 and TRBJ1-1; D is perhaps TRBD1 (5 bases). Germline CDR1 MNHEY, CDR2 SVGAGI. This CDR3 comprises 15 residues. V lost 2 bases to trimming and J lost 2 bases, with 12 bases between them. CDR3 sequence: CASSYGSGGNTEAFF. CDR3 coding DNA: TGTGCCAGCAGTTACGGCTCCGGGGGTAACACTGAAGCTTTCTTT.